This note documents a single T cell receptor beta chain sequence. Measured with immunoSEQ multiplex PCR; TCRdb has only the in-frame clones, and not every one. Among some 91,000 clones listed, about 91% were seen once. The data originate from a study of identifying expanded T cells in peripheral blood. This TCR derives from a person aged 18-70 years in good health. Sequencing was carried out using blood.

CDR3 amino acids: CASSRDGAYEQYF. In DNA form, the CDR3 reads TGTGCCAGCTCCCGGGACGGGGCCTACGAGCAGTACTTC. V and J are TRBV6-5 and TRBJ2-7; D possibly matches TRBD1 or TRBD2 (5 bases each). Germline CDR1 and CDR2: MNHEY and SVGAGI. Trimming took 8 bases from V and 2 from J, leaving 13 bases between them. There are 13 residues in the CDR3.